This record concerns one TCR beta chain sequence. The PCR contained 60 Vbeta and 13 Jbeta primers. Assay used: immunoSEQ multiplex PCR; TCRdb lists only in-frame clones, some missing. This table has approximately 140,000 clones, roughly three quarters appearing once. This record belongs to a study of cytomegalovirus exposure and HLA in healthy donors. The V gene's germline CDR1 is GTSNPN and CDR2 SVGIG (reference sequence). This CDR3 contains 13 residues. V dropped 3 bases and J dropped 15 bases, with 21 bases sitting between them. The TCR comes from a woman aged 18-29 years in good health and CMV-seronegative. Material for sequencing was PBMCs. The rearrangement uses TRBV30 and TRBJ2-1, with a tentative D call TRBD1 (6 bases). This CDR3 reads CAWSEGLGQSGFF. The DNA for the CDR3 is TGTGCCTGGAGCGAAGGGCTGGGACAATCGGGGTTCTTC.